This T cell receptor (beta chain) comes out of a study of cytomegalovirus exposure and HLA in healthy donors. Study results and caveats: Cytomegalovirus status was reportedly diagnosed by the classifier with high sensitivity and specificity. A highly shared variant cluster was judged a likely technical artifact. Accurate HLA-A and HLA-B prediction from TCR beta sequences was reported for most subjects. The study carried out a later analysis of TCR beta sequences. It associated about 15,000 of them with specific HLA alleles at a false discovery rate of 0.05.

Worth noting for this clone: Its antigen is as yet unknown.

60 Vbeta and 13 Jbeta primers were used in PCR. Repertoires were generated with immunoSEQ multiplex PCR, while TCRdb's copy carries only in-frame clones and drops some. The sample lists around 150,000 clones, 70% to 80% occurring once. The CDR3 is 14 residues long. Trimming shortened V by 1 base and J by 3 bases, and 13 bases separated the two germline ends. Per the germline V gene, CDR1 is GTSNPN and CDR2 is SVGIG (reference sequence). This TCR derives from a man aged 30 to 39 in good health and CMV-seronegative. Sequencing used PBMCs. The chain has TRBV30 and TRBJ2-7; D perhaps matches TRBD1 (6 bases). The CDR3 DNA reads TGTGCCTGGAGTGCCATGGCCAGGGGCTACGAGCAGTACTTC. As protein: CAWSAMARGYEQYF.